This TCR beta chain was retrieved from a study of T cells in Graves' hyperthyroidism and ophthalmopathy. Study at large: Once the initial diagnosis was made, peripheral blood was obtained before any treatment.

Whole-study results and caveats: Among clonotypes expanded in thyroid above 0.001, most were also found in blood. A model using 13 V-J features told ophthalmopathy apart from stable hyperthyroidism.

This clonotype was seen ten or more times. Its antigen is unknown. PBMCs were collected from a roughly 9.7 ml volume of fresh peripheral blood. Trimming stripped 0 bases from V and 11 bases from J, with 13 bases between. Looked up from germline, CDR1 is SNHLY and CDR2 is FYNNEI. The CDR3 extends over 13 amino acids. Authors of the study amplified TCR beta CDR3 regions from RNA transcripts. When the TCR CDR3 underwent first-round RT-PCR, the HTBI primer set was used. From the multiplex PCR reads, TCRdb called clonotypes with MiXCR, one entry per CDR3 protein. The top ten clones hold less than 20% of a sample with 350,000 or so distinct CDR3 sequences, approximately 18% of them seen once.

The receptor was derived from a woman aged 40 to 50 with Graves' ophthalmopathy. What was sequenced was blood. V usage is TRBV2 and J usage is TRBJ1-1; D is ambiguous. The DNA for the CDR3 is TGTGCCAGCAGTGAAGCTCGGCCTTCTCCCGCTTTCTTT. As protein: CASSEARPSPAFF.